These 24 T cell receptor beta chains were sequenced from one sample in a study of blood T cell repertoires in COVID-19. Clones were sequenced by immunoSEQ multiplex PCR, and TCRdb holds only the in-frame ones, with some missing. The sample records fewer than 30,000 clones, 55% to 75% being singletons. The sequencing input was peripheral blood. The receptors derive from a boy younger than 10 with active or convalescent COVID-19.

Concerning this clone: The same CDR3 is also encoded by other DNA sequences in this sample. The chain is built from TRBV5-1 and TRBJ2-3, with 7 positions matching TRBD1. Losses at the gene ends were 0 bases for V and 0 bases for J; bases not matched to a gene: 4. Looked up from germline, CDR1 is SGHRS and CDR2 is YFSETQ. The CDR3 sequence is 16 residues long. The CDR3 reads CASSLAGQSSTDTQYF. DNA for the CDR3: TGCGCCAGCAGCTTGGCGGGACAGTCTAGCACAGATACGCAGTATTTT.

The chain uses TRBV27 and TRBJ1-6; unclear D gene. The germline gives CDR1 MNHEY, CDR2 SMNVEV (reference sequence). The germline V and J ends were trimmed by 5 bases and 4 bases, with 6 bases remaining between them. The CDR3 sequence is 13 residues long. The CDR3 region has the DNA TGTGCCAGCAGTCGAGCTTATAATTCACCCCTCCACTTT. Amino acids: CASSRAYNSPLHF.

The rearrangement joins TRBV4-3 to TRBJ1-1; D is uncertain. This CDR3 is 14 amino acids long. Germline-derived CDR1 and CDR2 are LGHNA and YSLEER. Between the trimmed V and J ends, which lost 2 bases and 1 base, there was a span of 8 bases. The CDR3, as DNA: TGCGCCAGCAGCCAACTACGTACGAACACTGAAGCTTTCTTT. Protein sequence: CASSQLRTNTEAFF.

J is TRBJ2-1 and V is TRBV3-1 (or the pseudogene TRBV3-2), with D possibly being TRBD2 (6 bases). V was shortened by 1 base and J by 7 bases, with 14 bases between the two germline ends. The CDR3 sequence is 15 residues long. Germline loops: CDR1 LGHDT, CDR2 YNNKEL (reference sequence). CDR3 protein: CASSQGTGSWNEQFF. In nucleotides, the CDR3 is TGTGCCAGCAGCCAAGGAACCGGGAGTTGGAATGAGCAGTTCTTC.

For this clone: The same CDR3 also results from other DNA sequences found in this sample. The CDR3: CASRGAHTDTQYF. Written as DNA, the CDR3 is TGCGCCAGCAGGGGGGCCCACACAGATACGCAGTATTTT. The rearrangement uses TRBV5-1 and TRBJ2-3; D is perhaps TRBD1 (6 bases). The germline V and J ends were trimmed by 5 bases and 2 bases, with 9 bases remaining between them. The CDR3 extends over 13 amino acids. Per germline, CDR1 SGHRS and CDR2 YFSETQ.

Here the CDR3 DNA reads TGTGCCAGCAGCTTAGCGAGGGACAGTGTCTATGGCTACACCTTC. It encodes CASSLARDSVYGYTF. The chain carries TRBV7-2 and TRBJ1-2; 7 nucleotides match TRBD1. Losses at the gene ends were 0 bases for V and 4 bases for J; bases not matched to a gene: 5. The CDR3 has 15 amino acids. Germline lookup yields CDR1 SGHTA and CDR2 FQGNSA.

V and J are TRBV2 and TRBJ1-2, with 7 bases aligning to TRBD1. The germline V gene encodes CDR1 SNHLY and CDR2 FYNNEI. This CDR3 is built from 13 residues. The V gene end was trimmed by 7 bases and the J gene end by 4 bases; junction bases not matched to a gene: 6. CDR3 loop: CASTGTAPYGYTF. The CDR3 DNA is TGTGCCAGCACCGGGACAGCACCCTATGGCTACACCTTC. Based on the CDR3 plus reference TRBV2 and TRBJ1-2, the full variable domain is EPEVTQTPSHQVTQMGQEVILRCVPISNHLYFYWYRQILGQKVEFLVSFYNNEISEKSEIFDDQFSVERPDGSNFTLKIRSTKLEDSAMYFCASTGTAPYGYTFGSGTRLTVV.

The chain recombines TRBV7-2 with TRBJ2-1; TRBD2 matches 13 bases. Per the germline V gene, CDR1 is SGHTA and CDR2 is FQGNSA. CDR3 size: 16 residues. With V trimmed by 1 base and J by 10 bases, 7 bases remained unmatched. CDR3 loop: CASSLGTSGRLREQFF. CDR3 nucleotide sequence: TGTGCCAGCAGCTTAGGGACTAGCGGGAGATTGAGGGAGCAGTTCTTC.

DNA of the CDR3: TGTGCCAGCATGACAGGGGGCATGGGCTATGGCTACACCTTC. Its translation is CASMTGGMGYGYTF. The chain joins TRBV6-1 to TRBJ1-2; TRBD1 aligns across 10 bases. The germline V gene encodes CDR1 MNHNS and CDR2 SASEGT. The CDR3 is 14 residues long. V shed 7 bases, J shed 4 bases, and the junction held 6 bases outside the gene matches.

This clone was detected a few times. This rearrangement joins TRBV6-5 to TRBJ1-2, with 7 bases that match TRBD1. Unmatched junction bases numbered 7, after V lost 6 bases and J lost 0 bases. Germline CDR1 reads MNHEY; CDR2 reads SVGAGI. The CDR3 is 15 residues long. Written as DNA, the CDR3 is TGTGCCAGCAGCGGCAGGGGGGAGACTAACTATGGCTACACCTTC. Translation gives CASSGRGETNYGYTF.

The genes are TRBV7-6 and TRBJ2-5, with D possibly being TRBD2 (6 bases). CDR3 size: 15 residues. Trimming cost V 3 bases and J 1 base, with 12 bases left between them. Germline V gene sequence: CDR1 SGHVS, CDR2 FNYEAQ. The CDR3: CASSFNVGLQETQYF. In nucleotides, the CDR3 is TGTGCCAGCAGCTTCAACGTGGGACTCCAAGAGACCCAGTACTTC.

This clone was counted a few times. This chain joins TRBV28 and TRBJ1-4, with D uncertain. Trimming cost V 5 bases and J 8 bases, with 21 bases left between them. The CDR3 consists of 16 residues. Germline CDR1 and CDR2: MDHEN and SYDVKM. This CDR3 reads CASSNLNSGSGEKLFF. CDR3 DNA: TGTGCCAGCAGTAACTTGAACAGTGGTAGTGGAGAAAAACTGTTTTTT.

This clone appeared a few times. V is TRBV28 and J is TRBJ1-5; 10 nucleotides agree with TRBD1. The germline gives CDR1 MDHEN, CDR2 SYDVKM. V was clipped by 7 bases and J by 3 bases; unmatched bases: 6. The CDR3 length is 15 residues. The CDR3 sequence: CASMVTGGFNQPQHF. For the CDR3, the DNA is TGTGCCAGCATGGTGACAGGGGGCTTCAATCAGCCCCAGCATTTT.

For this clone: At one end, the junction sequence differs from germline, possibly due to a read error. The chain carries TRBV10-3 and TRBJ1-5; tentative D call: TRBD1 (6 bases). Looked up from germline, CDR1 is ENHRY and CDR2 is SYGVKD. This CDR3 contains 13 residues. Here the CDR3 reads CTISQDRNQPQHF. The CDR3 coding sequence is TGTACCATCAGCCAAGACAGGAATCAGCCCCAGCATTTT.

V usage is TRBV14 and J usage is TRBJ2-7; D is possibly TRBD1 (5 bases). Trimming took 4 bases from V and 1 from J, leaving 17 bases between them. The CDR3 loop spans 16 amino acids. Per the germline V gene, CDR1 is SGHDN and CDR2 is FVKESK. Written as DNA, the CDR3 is TGTGCCAGCAGCCTAAACAGGATCCTAGGGTCCTACGAGCAGTACTTC. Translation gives CASSLNRILGSYEQYF.

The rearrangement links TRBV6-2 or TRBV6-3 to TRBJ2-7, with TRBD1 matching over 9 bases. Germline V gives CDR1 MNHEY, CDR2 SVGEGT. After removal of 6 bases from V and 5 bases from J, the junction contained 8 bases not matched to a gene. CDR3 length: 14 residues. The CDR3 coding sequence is TGTGCCAGCAGCATTGGACAGGGGCGGAACGAGCAGTACTTC. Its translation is CASSIGQGRNEQYF.

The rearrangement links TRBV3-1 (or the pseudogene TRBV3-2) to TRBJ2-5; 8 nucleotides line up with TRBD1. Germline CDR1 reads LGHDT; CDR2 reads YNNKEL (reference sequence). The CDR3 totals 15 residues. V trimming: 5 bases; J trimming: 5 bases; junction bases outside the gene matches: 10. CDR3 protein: CASSTRTGTGETQYF. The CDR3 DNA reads TGTGCCAGCAGCACCCGGACAGGGACGGGGGAGACCCAGTACTTC.

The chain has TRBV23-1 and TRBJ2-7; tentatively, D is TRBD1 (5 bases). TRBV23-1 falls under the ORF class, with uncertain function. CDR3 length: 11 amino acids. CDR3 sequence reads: CAGDSSYEQYF. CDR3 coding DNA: TGCGCGGGCGACAGTTCCTACGAGCAGTACTTC.

The CDR3 nucleotides are TGTGCCAGCAGTTACTGGGACAGCTCAAACTATGGCTACACCTTC. As protein: CASSYWDSSNYGYTF. The rearrangement links TRBV6-5 to TRBJ1-2; 7 nucleotides agree with TRBD1. Germline V gene sequence: CDR1 MNHEY, CDR2 SVGAGI. The CDR3 has 15 amino acids. V shed 1 base and J 2 bases; nucleotides not matched to a gene: 4.

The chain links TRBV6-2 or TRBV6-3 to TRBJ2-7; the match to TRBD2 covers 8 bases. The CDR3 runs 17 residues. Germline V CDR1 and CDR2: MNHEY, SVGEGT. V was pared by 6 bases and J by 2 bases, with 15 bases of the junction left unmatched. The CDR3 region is CASSRGIFSGTTYEQYF. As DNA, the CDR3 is TGTGCCAGCAGCCGAGGGATATTTAGCGGGACTACCTACGAGCAGTACTTC.

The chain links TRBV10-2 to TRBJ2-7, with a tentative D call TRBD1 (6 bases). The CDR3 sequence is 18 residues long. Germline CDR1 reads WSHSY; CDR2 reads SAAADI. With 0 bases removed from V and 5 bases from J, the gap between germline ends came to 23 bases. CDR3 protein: CASSESWTAAVGYHEQYF. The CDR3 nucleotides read TGCGCCAGCAGTGAGTCGTGGACAGCGGCAGTTGGCTACCACGAGCAGTACTTC.

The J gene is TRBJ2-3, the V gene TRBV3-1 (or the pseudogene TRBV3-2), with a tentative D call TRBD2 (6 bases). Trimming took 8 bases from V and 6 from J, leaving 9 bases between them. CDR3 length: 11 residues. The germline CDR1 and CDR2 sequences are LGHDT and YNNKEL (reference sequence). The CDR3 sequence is CASARGDTQYF. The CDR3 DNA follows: TGTGCCAGCGCCCGGGGGGATACGCAGTATTTT.

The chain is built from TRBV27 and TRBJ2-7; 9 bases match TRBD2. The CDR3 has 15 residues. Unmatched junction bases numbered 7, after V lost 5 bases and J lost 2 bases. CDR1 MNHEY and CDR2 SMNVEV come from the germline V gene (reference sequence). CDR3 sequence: CASSPKAGGPYEQYF. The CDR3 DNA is TGTGCCAGCAGTCCAAAAGCGGGGGGACCCTACGAGCAGTACTTC.

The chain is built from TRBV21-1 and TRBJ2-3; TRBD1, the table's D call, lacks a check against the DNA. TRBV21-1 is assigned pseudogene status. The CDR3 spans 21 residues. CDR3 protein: CASSKGRVWDTGQQITDTQYF. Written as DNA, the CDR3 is TGTGCCAGCAGCAAAGGTCGTGTATGGGACACTGGACAACAAATCACAGATACGCAGTATTTT.